The 5 T cell receptor beta chains listed next were all sequenced from one sample in a study of blood T cells in healthy people across ages. Together with a sample-barcoded 5' primer, a J-beta primer mix was included in a second PCR lasting about 7 to 11 cycles. TCRdb re-called the 5' RACE reads with MiXCR, one entry per CDR3 protein. The sample carries approximately 1.5 million distinct CDR3 sequences, 30% to 40% recorded once. Sequencing input: blood. Receptors originate from a woman aged 25-40 years in good health.

The genes are TRBV24-1 and TRBJ2-7; D assignment may be TRBD1 or TRBD2 (5 bases each). The V end lost 8 bases, the J end lost 1 base, and 11 bases lay between the germline ends. CDR3 length: 13 amino acids. Per germline, CDR1 KGHDR and CDR2 SFDVKD. The CDR3 DNA reads TGTGCCACCACACGGGACGCTTCCTACGAGCAGTACTTC. Translation gives CATTRDASYEQYF.

J is TRBJ2-7 and V is TRBV28; 10 bases are a match to TRBD2. The CDR3 is 15 amino acids. The V gene end was trimmed by 5 bases and the J gene end by 4 bases; junction bases not matched to a gene: 8. Germline V lookup: CDR1 MDHEN, CDR2 SYDVKM. The CDR3 reads CASSAGLADPYEQYF. CDR3 nucleotide sequence: TGTGCCAGCAGTGCCGGACTAGCGGACCCGTACGAGCAGTACTTC.

The chain carries TRBV13 and TRBJ2-2, with 15 bases aligning to TRBD2. This CDR3 spans 20 amino acids. Germline CDR1 is PRHDT and CDR2 is FYEKMQ (reference sequence). Trimming at V came to 9 bases and at J to 0 bases, leaving 14 bases not matched to a gene. CDR3 in amino acids: CASSPLRTSGRVSNTGELFF. DNA for the CDR3: TGTGCCAGTAGCCCTCTGCGGACTAGCGGGAGGGTTTCGAACACCGGGGAGCTGTTTTTT.

The V and J genes are TRBV10-3 and TRBJ2-5; 10 bases match TRBD2. The V gene end was trimmed by 6 bases and the J gene end by 3 bases; junction bases not matched to a gene: 7. Germline CDR1 ENHRY, CDR2 SYGVKD. This CDR3 has 15 residues. As DNA, the CDR3 is TGTGCCATCAGCTCCAGGACTAGCGGAAAAGAGACCCAGTACTTC. This codes for CAISSRTSGKETQYF.

This sequence joins TRBV3-1 and TRBJ2-7, with D tentatively TRBD2 (6 bases). The CDR3 is 15 residues long. The germline V gene encodes CDR1 LGHDT and CDR2 YNNKEL (reference sequence). The V end lost 6 bases, the J end lost 2 bases, and 17 bases lay between the germline ends. The CDR3 coding sequence is TGTGCCAGCAGACCTTCCGGGACTCCTACCTACGAGCAGTACTTC. This gives the protein CASRPSGTPTYEQYF.